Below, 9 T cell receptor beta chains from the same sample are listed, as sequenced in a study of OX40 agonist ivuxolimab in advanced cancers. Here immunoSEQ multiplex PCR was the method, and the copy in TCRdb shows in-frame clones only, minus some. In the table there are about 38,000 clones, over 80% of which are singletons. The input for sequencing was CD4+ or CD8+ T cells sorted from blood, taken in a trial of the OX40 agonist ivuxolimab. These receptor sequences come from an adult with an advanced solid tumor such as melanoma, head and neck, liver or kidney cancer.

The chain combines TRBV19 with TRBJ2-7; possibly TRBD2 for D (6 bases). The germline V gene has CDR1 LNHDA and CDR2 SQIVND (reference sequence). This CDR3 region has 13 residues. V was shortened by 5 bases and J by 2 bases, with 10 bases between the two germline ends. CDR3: CASSPGLTYEQYV. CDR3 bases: TGTGCCAGTAGTCCGGGACTGACCTACGAGCAGTACGTC.

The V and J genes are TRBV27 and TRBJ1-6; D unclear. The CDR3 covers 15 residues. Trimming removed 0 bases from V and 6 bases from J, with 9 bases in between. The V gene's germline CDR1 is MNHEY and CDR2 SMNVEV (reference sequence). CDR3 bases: TGTGCCAGCAGTTTATCTATAGCCTCTAATTCACCCCTCCACTTT. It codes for CASSLSIASNSPLHF.

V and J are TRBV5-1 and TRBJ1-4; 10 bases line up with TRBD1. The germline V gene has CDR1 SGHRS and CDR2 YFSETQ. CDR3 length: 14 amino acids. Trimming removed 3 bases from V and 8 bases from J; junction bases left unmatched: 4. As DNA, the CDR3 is TGCGCCAGCAGCTCCGGGACAGGGGAAGAAAAACTGTTTTTT. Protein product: CASSSGTGEEKLFF.

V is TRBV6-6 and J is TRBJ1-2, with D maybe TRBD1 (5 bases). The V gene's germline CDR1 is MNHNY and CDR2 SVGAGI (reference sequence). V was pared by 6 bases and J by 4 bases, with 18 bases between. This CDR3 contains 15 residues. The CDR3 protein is CASSRGGDVLYGYTF. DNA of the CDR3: TGTGCCAGCAGCCGAGGTGGGGACGTGCTCTATGGCTACACCTTC.

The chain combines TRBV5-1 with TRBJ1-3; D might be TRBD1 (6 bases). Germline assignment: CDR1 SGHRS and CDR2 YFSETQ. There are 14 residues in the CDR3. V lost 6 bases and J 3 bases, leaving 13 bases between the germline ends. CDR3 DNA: TGCGCCAGCACCCCAGGGGATGATGGAAACACCATATATTTT. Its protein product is CASTPGDDGNTIYF.

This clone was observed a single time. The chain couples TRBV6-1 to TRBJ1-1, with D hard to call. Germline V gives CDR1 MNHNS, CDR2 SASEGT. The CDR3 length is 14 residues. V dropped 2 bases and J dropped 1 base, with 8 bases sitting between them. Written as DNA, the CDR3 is TGTGCCAGCAGTGAAACGGAAGCGAACACTGAAGCTTTCTTT. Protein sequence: CASSETEANTEAFF.

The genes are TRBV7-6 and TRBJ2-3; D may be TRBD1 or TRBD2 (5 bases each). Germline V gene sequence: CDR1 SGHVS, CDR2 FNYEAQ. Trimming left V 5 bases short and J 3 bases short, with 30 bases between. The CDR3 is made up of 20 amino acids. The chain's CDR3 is CASSQTRQLWRPRETDTQYF. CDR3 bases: TGTGCCAGCAGCCAGACTCGACAGTTATGGAGGCCACGAGAGACAGATACGCAGTATTTT.

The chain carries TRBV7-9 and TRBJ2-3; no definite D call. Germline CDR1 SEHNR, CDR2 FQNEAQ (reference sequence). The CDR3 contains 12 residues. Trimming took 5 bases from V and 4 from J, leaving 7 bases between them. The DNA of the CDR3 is TGTGCCAGCAGCCTCGAGCCAGATACGCAGTATTTT. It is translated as CASSLEPDTQYF.

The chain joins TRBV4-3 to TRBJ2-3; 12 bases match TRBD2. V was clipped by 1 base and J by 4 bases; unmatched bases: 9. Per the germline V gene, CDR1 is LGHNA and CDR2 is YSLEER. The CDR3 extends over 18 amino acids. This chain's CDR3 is CASSQATTSGRTADTQYF. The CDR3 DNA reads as TGCGCCAGCAGCCAAGCGACCACTAGCGGGAGGACCGCAGATACGCAGTATTTT.